The text below deals with one T cell receptor beta chain. What it binds is unknown. Primers included in the PCR were 60 Vbeta and 13 Jbeta primers. Original data processing: In a later analysis, of around 80 million unique beta chains, approximately 10 million appeared in at least two donors. The repertoire was sequenced with immunoSEQ multiplex PCR; TCRdb's copy has only in-frame clones and lacks some. V and J calls and clone size come straight from that table; D and trimming were deduced from the DNA. The table lists about 140,000 clones, approximately 84% of them singletons, with more than 1.5% in the top ten. Germline V gene sequence: CDR1 LNHDA, CDR2 SQIVND (reference sequence). The V segment lost 1 base and the J segment 6 bases; nucleotides outside the gene matches: 3. The CDR3 has 13 amino acids. The record originates from a study of cytomegalovirus exposure and HLA in healthy donors. The overall study: T cells numbering around 180 million yielded more than 95 million unique TCR beta sequences in an earlier analysis.

Notes on the study in general: Reported findings show TCR beta sequences accurately forecast HLA-A and HLA-B alleles in most subjects.

The V and J genes are TRBV19 and TRBJ2-7; TRBD1 aligns across 7 bases. This TCR was recovered from a middle-aged woman in good health and CMV-seronegative. The specimen was PBMCs. The CDR3 coding sequence is TGTGCCAGTAGTATAGGCAAGGGGGCCGAGCAGTACTTC. Translation gives CASSIGKGAEQYF. The full variable domain, in which reference TRBV19 and TRBJ2-7 provide the parts outside the CDR3, is DGGITQSPKYLFRKEGQNVTLSCEQNLNHDAMYWYRQDPGQGLRLIYYSQIVNDFQKGDIAEGYSVSREKKESFPLTVTSAQKNPTAFYLCASSIGKGAEQYFGPGTRLTVT.